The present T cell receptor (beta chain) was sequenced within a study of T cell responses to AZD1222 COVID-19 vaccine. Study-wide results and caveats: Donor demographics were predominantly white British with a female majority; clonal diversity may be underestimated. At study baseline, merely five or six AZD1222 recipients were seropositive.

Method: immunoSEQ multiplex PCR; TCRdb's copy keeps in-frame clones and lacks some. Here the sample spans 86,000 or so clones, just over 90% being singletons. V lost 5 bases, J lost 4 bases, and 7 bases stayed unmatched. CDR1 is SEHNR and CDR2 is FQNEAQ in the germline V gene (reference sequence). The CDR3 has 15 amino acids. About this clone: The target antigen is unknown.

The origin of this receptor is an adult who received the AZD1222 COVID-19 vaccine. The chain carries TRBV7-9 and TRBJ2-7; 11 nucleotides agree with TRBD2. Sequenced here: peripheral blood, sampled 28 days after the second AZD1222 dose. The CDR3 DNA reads TGTGCCAGCAGCCCTCGACTAGCGGGGCGGTACGAGCAGTACTTC. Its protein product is CASSPRLAGRYEQYF.